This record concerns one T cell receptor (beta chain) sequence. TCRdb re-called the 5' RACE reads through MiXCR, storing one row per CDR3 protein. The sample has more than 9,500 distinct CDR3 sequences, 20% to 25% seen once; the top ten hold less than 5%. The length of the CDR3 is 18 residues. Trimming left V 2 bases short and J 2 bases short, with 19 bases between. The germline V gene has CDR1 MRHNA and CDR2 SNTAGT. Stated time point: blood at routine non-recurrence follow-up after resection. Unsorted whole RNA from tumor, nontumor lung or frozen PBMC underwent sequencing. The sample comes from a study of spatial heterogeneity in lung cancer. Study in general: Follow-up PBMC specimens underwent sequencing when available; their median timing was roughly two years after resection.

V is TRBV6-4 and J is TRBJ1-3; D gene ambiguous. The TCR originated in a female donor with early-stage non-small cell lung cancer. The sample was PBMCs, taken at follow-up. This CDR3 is CASSDHRPLDSPGNTIYF. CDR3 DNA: TGTGCCAGCAGTGACCACCGACCGCTCGATAGCCCTGGAAACACCATATATTTT.